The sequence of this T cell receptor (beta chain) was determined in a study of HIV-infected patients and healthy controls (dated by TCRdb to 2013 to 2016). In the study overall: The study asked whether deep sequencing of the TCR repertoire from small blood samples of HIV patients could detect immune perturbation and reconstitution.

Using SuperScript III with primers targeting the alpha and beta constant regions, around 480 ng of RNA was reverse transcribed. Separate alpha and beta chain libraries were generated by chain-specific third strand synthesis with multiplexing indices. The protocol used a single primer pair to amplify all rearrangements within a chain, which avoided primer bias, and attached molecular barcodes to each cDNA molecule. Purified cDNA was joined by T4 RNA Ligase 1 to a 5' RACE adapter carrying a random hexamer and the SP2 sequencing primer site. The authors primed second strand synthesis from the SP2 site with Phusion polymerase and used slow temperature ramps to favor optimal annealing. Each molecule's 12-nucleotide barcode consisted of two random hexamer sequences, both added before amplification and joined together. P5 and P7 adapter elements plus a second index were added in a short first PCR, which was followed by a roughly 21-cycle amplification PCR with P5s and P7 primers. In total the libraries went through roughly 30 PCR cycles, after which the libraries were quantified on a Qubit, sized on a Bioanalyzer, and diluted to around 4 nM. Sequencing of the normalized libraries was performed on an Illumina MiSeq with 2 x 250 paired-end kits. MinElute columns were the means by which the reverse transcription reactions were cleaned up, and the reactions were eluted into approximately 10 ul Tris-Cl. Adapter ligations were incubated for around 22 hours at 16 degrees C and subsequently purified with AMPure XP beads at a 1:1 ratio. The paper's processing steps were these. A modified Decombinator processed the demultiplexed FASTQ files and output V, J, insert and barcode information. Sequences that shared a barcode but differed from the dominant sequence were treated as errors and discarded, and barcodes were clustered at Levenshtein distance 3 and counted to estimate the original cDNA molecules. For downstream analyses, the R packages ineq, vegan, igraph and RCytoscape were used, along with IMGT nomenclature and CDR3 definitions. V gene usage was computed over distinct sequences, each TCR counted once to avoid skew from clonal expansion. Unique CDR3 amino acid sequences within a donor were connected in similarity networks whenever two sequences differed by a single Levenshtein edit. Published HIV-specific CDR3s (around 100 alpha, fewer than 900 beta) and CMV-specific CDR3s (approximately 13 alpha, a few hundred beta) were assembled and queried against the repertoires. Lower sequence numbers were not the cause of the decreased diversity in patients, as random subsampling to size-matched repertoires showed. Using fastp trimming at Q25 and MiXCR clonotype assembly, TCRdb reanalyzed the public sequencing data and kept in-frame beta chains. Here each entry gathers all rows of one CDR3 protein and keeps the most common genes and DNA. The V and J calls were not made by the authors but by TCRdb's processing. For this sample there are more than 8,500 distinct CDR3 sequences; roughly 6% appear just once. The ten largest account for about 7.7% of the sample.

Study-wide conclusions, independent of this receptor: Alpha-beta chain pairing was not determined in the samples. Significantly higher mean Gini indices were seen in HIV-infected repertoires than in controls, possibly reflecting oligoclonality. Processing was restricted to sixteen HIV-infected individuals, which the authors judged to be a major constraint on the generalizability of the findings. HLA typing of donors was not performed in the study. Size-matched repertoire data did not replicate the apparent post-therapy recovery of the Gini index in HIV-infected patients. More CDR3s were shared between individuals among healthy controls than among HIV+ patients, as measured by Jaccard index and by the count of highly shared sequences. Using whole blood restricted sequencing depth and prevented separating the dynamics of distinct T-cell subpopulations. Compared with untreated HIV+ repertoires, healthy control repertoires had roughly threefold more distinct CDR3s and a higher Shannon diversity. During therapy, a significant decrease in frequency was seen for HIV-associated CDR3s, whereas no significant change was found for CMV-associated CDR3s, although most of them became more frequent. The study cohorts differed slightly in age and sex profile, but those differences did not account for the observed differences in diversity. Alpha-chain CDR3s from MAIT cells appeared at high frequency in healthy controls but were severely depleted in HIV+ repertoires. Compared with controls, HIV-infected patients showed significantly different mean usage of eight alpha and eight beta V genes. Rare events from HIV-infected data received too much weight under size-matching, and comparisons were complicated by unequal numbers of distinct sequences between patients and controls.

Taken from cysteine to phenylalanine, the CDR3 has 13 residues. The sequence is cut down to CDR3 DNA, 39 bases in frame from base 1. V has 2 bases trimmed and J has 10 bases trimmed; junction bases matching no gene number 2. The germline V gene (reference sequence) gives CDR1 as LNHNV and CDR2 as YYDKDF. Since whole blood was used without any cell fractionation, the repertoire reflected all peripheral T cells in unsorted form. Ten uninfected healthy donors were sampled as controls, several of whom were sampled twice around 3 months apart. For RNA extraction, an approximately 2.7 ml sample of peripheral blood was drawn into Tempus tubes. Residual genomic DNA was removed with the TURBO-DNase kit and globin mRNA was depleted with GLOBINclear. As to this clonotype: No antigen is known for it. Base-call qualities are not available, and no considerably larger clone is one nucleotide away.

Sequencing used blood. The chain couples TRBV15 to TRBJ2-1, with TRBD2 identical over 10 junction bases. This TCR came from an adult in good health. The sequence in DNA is TGTGCCACCAGCAGACTAGCGGGAGAGGAGCAGTTCTTC. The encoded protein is CATSRLAGEEQFF.